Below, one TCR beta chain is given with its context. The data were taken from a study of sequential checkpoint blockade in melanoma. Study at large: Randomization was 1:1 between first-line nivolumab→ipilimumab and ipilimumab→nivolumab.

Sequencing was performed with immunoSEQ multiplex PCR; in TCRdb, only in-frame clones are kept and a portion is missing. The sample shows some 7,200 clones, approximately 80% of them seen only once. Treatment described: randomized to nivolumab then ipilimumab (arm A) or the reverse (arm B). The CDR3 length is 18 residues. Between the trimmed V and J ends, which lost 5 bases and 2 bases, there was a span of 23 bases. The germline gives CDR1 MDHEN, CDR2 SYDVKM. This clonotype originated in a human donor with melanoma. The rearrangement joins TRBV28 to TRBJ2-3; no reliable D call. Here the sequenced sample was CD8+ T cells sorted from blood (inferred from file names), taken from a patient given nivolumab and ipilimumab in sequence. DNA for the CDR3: TGTGCCAGCAGTGCTCCCAGGCTAAACCCTCCCTTCACAGATACGCAGTATTTT. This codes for CASSAPRLNPPFTDTQYF.